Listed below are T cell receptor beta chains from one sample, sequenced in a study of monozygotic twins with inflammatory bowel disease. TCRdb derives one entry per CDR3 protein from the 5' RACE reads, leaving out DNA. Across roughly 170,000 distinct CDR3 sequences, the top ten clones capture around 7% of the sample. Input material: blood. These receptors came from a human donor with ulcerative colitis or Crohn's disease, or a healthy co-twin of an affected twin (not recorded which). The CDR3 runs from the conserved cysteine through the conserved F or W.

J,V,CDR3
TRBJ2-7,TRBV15,CATSRDFGFQHGEQYF
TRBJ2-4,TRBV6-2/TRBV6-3,CASSLGVGNIQYF
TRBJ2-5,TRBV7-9,CASSPRTGRGETQYF
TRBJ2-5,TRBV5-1,CASSDGGVQETQYF
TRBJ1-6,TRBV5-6,CASSLGTGYNSPLHF
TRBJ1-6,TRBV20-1,CSARDLGGSPIGPSPLHF
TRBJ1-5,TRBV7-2,CASSLGGTGNQPQHF
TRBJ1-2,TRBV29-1,CSAPAQWGDYGYTF
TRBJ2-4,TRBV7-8,CASSPPGNIQYF
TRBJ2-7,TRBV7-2,CASSPSGLWVEQYF
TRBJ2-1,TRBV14,CASSPRGGPSDEQFF
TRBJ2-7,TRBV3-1,CASSQDRSSRTYEQYF
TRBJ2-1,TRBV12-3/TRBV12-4,CASSLVAGGNNEQFF
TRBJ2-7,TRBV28,CASSLSGVSSYEQYF
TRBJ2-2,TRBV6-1,CASSASPGGGNTGELFF
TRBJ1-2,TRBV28,CASSPPPRQVSAGYTF
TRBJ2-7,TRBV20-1,CSARDPIAQVTYEQYF
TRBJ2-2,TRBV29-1,CSVGGRGGQLFF
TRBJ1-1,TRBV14,CASSQGSLPDNEAFF
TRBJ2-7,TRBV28,CASSRRASLPYEQYF
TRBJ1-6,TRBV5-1,CASSRTGGDYYSPLHF
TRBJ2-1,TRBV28,CASSSGLFDDEQFF
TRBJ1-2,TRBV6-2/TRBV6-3,CASSYSFSNYGYTF
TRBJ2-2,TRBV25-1,CASSERPTGELFF
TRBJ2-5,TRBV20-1,CSATRDRGKSPHFQETQYF
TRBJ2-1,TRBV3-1,CASLDSGRVHEQFF
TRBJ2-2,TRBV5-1,CASSLAGRRELFF
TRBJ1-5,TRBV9,CASSVGPGTGGGSNQPQHF
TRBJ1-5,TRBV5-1,CASSWGTRDNDINNQPQHF
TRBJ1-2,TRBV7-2,CASSSHQGVYGYTF
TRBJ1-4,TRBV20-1,CSASSRGSEKLFF
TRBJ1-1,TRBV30,CAWSANRGVAEAFF
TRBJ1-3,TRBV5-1,CASSLLPQASGNTIYF
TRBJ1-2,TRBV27,CASSPDRFSGYTF
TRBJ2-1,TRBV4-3,CASSRKNPVTGVSYNEQFF
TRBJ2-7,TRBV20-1,CSANLAGGFYEQYF
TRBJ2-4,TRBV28,CASSLWENIQYF
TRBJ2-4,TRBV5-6,CASSLGPREENIQYF
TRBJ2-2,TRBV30,CAWTVLPRTGELFF
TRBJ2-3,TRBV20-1,CSAKTGTSGATDTQYF
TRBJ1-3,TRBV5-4,CASSLAGKRGNTIYF
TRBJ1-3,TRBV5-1,CASSLVQGQGTIYF
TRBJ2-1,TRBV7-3,CASSLNPGRGYNEQFF
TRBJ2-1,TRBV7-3,CASSLRAGAMSNEQFF
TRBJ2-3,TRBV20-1,CSAREGVPQYF
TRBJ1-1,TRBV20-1,CSARKATPMNTEAFF
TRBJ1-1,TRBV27,CASSLGGGVAFF
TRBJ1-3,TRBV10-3,CAITPQISGNTIYF
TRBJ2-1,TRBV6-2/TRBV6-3,CASSFARLPYNEQFF